Each of the 22 T cell receptor beta chains below was sequenced from the same sample in a study of T cells in Graves' hyperthyroidism and ophthalmopathy. What was amplified from RNA transcripts were TCR beta CDR3 regions. A set of HTBI primers served as the primers for a first-round RT-PCR of the TCR CDR3. MiXCR, applied by TCRdb to the multiplex PCR reads, yields one record per CDR3 protein. The data show over 500,000 distinct CDR3 sequences, 17% seen once. Sequencing was done on a sample of blood. These TCRs come from a woman aged 18-29 years with Graves' ophthalmopathy.

Regarding this clonotype: This sequence may be a read error, since a much larger clone differs from it by one base. The V call is TRBV6-2 or TRBV6-3, the J call TRBJ2-5; no clear D gene. Germline V CDR1 and CDR2: MNHEY, SVGEGT. The CDR3 loop spans 13 amino acids. V was shortened by 5 bases and J by 2 bases, with 9 bases between the two germline ends. CDR3 amino acids: CASSRPRQETQYF. The CDR3 nucleotides read TGTGCCAGCAGTCGGCCCAGACAAGAGACCCAGTACTTC.

This clonotype appeared many times. The chain carries TRBV28 and TRBJ1-5; unclear D gene. Germline CDR1 MDHEN, CDR2 SYDVKM. The CDR3 has 13 residues. V lost 2 bases and J 7 bases, leaving 9 bases between the germline ends. DNA of the CDR3: TGTGCCAGCAGTTTACTTAGGGTCCAGCCCCAGCATTTT. Protein sequence: CASSLLRVQPQHF.

This clonotype was seen more than once but under ten times. V is TRBV10-3 and J is TRBJ2-1, with unresolved D. This CDR3 contains 17 residues. Germline lookup yields CDR1 ENHRY and CDR2 SYGVKD. Trimming removed 6 bases at V and 2 bases at J, with 20 bases between. This chain's CDR3 is CAIRLSEGKSPYNEQFF. Here the CDR3 DNA reads TGTGCCATCAGGCTCAGCGAAGGGAAATCCCCCTACAATGAGCAGTTCTTC.

This clonotype was seen at least ten times. The chain is built from TRBV7-2 and TRBJ2-5; no clear D gene. Germline V gene sequence: CDR1 SGHTA, CDR2 FQGNSA. This CDR3 spans 15 amino acids. V was shortened by 4 bases and J by 5 bases, with 17 bases between the two germline ends. The CDR3 nucleotides read TGTGCCAGCAGCTCCCGGACCCTCCTCGGGGAGACCCAGTACTTC. As protein: CASSSRTLLGETQYF. Full variable domain (remainder filled in from reference TRBV7-2 and TRBJ2-5): GAGVSQSPSNKVTEKGKDVELRCDPISGHTALYWYRQSLGQGLEFLIYFQGNSAPDKSGLPSDRFSAERTGGSVSTLTIQRTQQEDSAVYLCASSSRTLLGETQYFGPGTRLLVL.

There are many counts of this clonotype. The chain joins TRBV2 to TRBJ2-7; D gene ambiguous. The CDR3 covers 15 residues. From germline, CDR1 is SNHLY and CDR2 FYNNEI. The V and J ends lost 2 bases and 4 bases respectively, with 15 bases between them. CDR3 protein: CASSEPGLKGYEQYF. The CDR3 coding sequence is TGTGCCAGCAGTGAACCCGGGCTCAAGGGATACGAGCAGTACTTC.

This clonotype was counted ten times or more. The rearrangement uses TRBV18 and TRBJ2-7; 9 nucleotides line up with TRBD2. Germline V CDR1 and CDR2: KGHSH, LQKENI. CDR3 size: 14 residues. With V trimmed by 5 bases and J by 2 bases, 4 bases remained unmatched. CDR3 sequence reads: CASSSSGGTYEQYF. Here the CDR3 DNA reads TGTGCCAGCTCATCAAGCGGGGGGACCTACGAGCAGTACTTC.

At least ten counts were recorded for this clonotype. The chain employs TRBV20-1 and TRBJ2-1; D perhaps matches TRBD2 (6 bases). Germline-derived CDR1 and CDR2 are DFQATT and SNEGSKA (reference sequence). This CDR3 spans 16 amino acids. Deletions cut 6 bases from V and 6 bases from J, with 24 bases between. In DNA form, the CDR3 reads TGCAGTGCCAGGAGGGAGAATGGACCCAGGCGCAATGAGCAGTTCTTC. This translates into CSARRENGPRRNEQFF.

This clonotype was observed many times. The V gene is TRBV28, the J gene TRBJ2-1; 12 bases fit TRBD2. The CDR3 totals 19 residues. V trimming: 6 bases; J trimming: 8 bases; junction bases outside the gene matches: 20. Germline V gene data show CDR1 as MDHEN and CDR2 as SYDVKM. CDR3 residues: CASRPGSRTTSGGTHEQFF. The CDR3, as DNA: TGTGCCAGCAGACCCGGTAGCCGAACGACTAGCGGGGGCACCCATGAGCAGTTCTTC. The complete variable domain, with remaining parts taken from reference TRBV28 and TRBJ2-1, reads DVKVTQSSRYLVKRTGEKVFLECVQDMDHENMFWYRQDPGLGLRLIYFSYDVKMKEKGDIPEGYSVSREKKERFSLILESASTNQTSMYLCASRPGSRTTSGGTHEQFFGPGTRLTVL.

This clonotype has just a few counts. The chain uses TRBV4-1 and TRBJ1-1; D is unresolved. The V and J ends lost 4 bases and 1 base respectively, with 13 bases between them. CDR1 is MGHRA and CDR2 is YSYEKL in the germline V gene. CDR3 length equals 15 residues. DNA of the CDR3: TGCGCCAGCAGCCCTCACGGACCGCCGAACACTGAAGCTTTCTTT. Protein product: CASSPHGPPNTEAFF.

This clonotype appeared many times. The chain employs TRBV28 and TRBJ2-7; D uncertain. V was trimmed by 2 bases and J by 7 bases, leaving 9 bases between them. CDR3 size: 12 residues. Germline V gene sequence: CDR1 MDHEN, CDR2 SYDVKM. CDR3 sequence reads: CASSLDGFEQYF. The CDR3 nucleotides are TGTGCCAGCAGTTTAGACGGCTTTGAGCAGTACTTC.

This clonotype occurred many times. The chain has TRBV6-5 and TRBJ2-7; the D is unclear. CDR3 length: 14 amino acids. Germline V lookup: CDR1 MNHEY, CDR2 SVGAGI. V was clipped by 2 bases and J by 1 base, with 9 bases between them. CDR3 bases: TGTGCCAGCAGTTACAGTAGGAGTTCCTACGAGCAGTACTTC. Amino acid sequence: CASSYSRSSYEQYF.

The V call is TRBV30, the J call TRBJ1-2, with D possibly being TRBD1 (6 bases). Germline CDR1 and CDR2: GTSNPN and SVGIG (reference sequence). CDR3 length: 11 residues. The ends were cut back, 8 bases at V and 8 bases at J, with 15 bases in the middle. The CDR3 here is CAGRGPGGYTF. CDR3 sequence (DNA): TGTGCCGGCAGGGGCCCGGGGGGCTACACCTTC.

This clonotype was seen at least ten times. This chain links TRBV27 with TRBJ2-5; the match to TRBD1 covers 7 bases. V lost 4 bases, J lost 1 base, and 9 bases stayed unmatched. Germline CDR1 and CDR2: MNHEY and SMNVEV (reference sequence). The CDR3 length is 16 residues. CDR3 sequence: CASSWGYRGAQETQYF. CDR3 DNA sequence: TGTGCCAGCAGTTGGGGATACAGGGGAGCCCAAGAGACCCAGTACTTC.

The table lists this clonotype with many counts. This chain links TRBV7-3 with TRBJ2-3; tentative D call: TRBD2 (7 bases). CDR1 is SGHTA, CDR2 FQGTGA, per germline. V was pared by 2 bases and J by 0 bases, with 15 bases between. CDR3 size: 17 residues. CDR3 in amino acids: CASSLLGGGTSTDTQYF. The DNA for the CDR3 is TGTGCCAGCAGCTTACTTGGCGGGGGCACTAGCACAGATACGCAGTATTTT.

This clonotype was counted at least ten times. The J gene is TRBJ2-7, the V gene TRBV6-1; the D is unclear. V lost 6 bases and J lost 2, with 11 bases in between. The CDR3 is made up of 13 amino acids. Germline CDR1 is MNHNS and CDR2 is SASEGT. The CDR3 is CASRNAGAYEQYF. The CDR3 DNA sequence: TGTGCCAGCAGAAACGCAGGAGCCTACGAGCAGTACTTC.

The sample holds many counts of this clonotype. V and J are TRBV5-1 and TRBJ2-1, with 9 bases identical to TRBD1. Germline CDR1 reads SGHRS; CDR2 reads YFSETQ. The V and J ends lost 4 bases and 7 bases, in that order; junction bases with no gene match: 9. The CDR3 length is 15 residues. The CDR3 nucleotides are TGCGCCAGCAGCATAGGACAGGGGTTAAAAAATGAGCAGTTCTTC. Translating gives CASSIGQGLKNEQFF.

This clonotype was counted at least ten times. V usage is TRBV3-1 and J usage is TRBJ1-2, with a tentative D call TRBD1 (5 bases). Germline values: CDR1 LGHDT, CDR2 YNNKEL (reference sequence). The CDR3 contains 15 residues. Trimming shortened V by 6 bases and J by 7 bases, and 21 bases separated the two germline ends. In DNA form, the CDR3 reads TGTGCCAGCAGTCAACGAACGGGGACTAATCTTGGCTACACCTTC. Translation: CASSQRTGTNLGYTF.

With respect to this clonotype: One base away lies a much larger clone, so this may be a sequencing read error. The J gene is TRBJ2-1, the V gene TRBV7-3; no reliable D call. In germline, CDR1 is SGHTA, CDR2 FQGTGA. The V end lost 5 bases, the J end lost 2 bases, and 16 bases lay between the germline ends. CDR3 length: 16 amino acids. CDR3 DNA sequence: TGTGCCAGCAGCCCCCTCGGCGTCCTCCCCTACAATGAGCAGTTCTTC. Its protein is CASSPLGVLPYNEQFF.

Concerning this clonotype itself: This may come from a read error, since a much larger clone is one base off. The V gene is TRBV18, the J gene TRBJ1-1; D gene uncertain. Trimming left V 0 bases short and J 6 bases short, with 14 bases between. CDR3 length equals 15 residues. Germline-derived CDR1 and CDR2 are KGHSH and LQKENI. This chain's CDR3 is CASSPPSKGNAEAFF. The CDR3 DNA reads TGTGCCAGCTCACCACCGAGTAAGGGTAACGCTGAAGCTTTCTTT.

In this sample, this clonotype turned up many times. The gene calls are TRBV6-1 and TRBJ1-2, with unresolved D. Germline lookup yields CDR1 MNHNS and CDR2 SASEGT. CDR3 length: 14 residues. The V gene lost 2 bases and the J gene lost 4 bases, with 11 bases spanning the gap. In DNA, the CDR3 is TGTGCCAGCAGTGAACCCTCTAAGGGCTATGGCTACACCTTC. It yields the protein CASSEPSKGYGYTF.

This chain links TRBV27 with TRBJ1-6, with unresolved D. The CDR3 has 14 amino acids. Deletions cut 5 bases from V and 5 bases from J, with 10 bases between. CDR1 is MNHEY and CDR2 is SMNVEV in the germline V gene (reference sequence). The CDR3 loop is CASSLPGHNSPLHF. In nucleotides, the CDR3 is TGTGCCAGCAGTCTCCCAGGCCATAATTCACCCCTCCACTTT.

This clonotype showed up just a few times. V and J are TRBV12-3 or TRBV12-4 and TRBJ1-2; weak D call: TRBD1 (5 bases). Trimming removed 6 bases at V and 0 bases at J, with 11 bases between. The CDR3 covers 14 residues. CDR3 residues: CASRETVSNYGYTF. The CDR3 region has the DNA TGTGCCAGCAGGGAGACAGTCTCTAACTATGGCTACACCTTC.